A single sample is the source of the 23 T cell receptor beta chains below, sequenced in a study of circulating tumor DNA in untreated peripheral T-cell lymphoma. The data were produced by immunoSEQ multiplex PCR, yet TCRdb's version contains in-frame clones alone and is incomplete. The sample yields roughly 8,600 clones, roughly 80% seen once. The sequenced sample consisted of tumor tissue. All receptors come from a human donor with peripheral T-cell lymphoma.

This clone was observed a single time. This chain connects TRBV7-4 to TRBJ2-1; 9 positions agree with TRBD2. Germline CDR1 SGHVT, CDR2 SQSDAQ. After removal of 2 bases from V and 8 bases from J, the junction contained 7 bases not matched to a gene. The CDR3 extends over 15 amino acids. CDR3 in DNA: TGTGCCAGCAGCTTAAGTCTACTAGCGGGCGATGAGCAGTTCTTC. Residues: CASSLSLLAGDEQFF.

This sequence joins TRBV4-1 and TRBJ2-1; a possible D gene is TRBD2 (7 bases). V was clipped by 5 bases and J by 9 bases, with 17 bases between them. CDR1 and CDR2 from the germline V gene are MGHRA and YSYEKL. The CDR3 extends over 14 amino acids. The CDR3 spells CASSLEGGMGEQFF. CDR3 sequence (DNA): TGCGCCAGCAGCTTGGAGGGGGGGATGGGTGAGCAGTTCTTC.

The chain carries TRBV19 and TRBJ1-2, with D possibly being TRBD1 (5 bases). The CDR3 spans 14 residues. V dropped 7 bases and J dropped 1 base, with 13 bases sitting between them. Germline CDR1 LNHDA, CDR2 SQIVND (reference sequence). The CDR3 spells CASTSRAFNYGYTF. CDR3 sequence (DNA): TGTGCCAGTACGAGCAGGGCCTTTAACTATGGCTACACCTTC.

The chain joins TRBV5-1 to TRBJ2-1, with D possibly TRBD1 on 6 matching bases. CDR3 length equals 17 residues. V was cut by 4 bases and J by 4 bases, with 21 bases left in between. CDR1 and CDR2 (germline): SGHRS, YFSETQ. The CDR3 region is CASSPPERGWLYNEQFF. CDR3 in DNA: TGCGCCAGCAGCCCACCCGAAAGGGGGTGGTTGTACAATGAGCAGTTCTTC.

The chain couples TRBV6-8 to TRBJ1-3, with D hard to call. The germline CDR1 and CDR2 sequences are MNHGY and SAAAGT. V lost 5 bases and J 0 bases, leaving 8 bases between the germline ends. This CDR3 is 14 amino acids long. As DNA, the CDR3 is TGTGCCAGCAGTACAGCCCCCTCTGGAAACACCATATATTTT. Its translation: CASSTAPSGNTIYF.

This clone was found a few times. This chain joins TRBV19 and TRBJ2-2; maybe TRBD1 (6 bases). The V and J ends lost 6 bases and 4 bases respectively, with 21 bases between them. The V gene's germline CDR1 is LNHDA and CDR2 SQIVND (reference sequence). CDR3 length equals 17 residues. CDR3 loop: CASSIYPGTRLTGELFF. The CDR3 DNA reads TGTGCCAGTAGCATATACCCCGGGACACGTCTCACCGGGGAGCTGTTTTTT.

V usage is TRBV6-8 and J usage is TRBJ1-6; 10 nucleotides match TRBD1. Trimming removed 4 bases from V and 9 bases from J; junction bases left unmatched: 6. Looked up from germline, CDR1 is MNHGY and CDR2 is SAAAGT. This CDR3 has 15 amino acids. CDR3 sequence reads: CASSSRTGGSSPLHF. DNA of the CDR3: TGTGCCAGCAGTTCGCGGACAGGGGGAAGTTCACCCCTCCACTTT.

The J gene is TRBJ1-1, the V gene TRBV19; TRBD1 matches 7 bases. The ends lost 7 bases at V and 1 base at J; junction bases unmatched: 6. The length of the CDR3 is 14 residues. CDR1 LNHDA and CDR2 SQIVND come from the germline V gene (reference sequence). The CDR3 bases are TGTGCCAGTAAAAACAGGGGCGAGAACACTGAAGCTTTCTTT. This codes for CASKNRGENTEAFF. The complete variable domain, with remaining parts taken from reference TRBV19 and TRBJ1-1, reads DGGITQSPKYLFRKEGQNVTLSCEQNLNHDAMYWYRQDPGQGLRLIYYSQIVNDFQKGDIAEGYSVSREKKESFPLTVTSAQKNPTAFYLCASKNRGENTEAFFGQGTRLTVV.

V gene TRBV30 combines with J gene TRBJ1-1; a possible D gene is TRBD1 (6 bases). CDR1 and CDR2 (germline): GTSNPN, SVGIG (reference sequence). The V end was cut by 0 bases, the J end by 5 bases, with 22 bases between. The CDR3 contains 17 residues. The CDR3 region has the DNA TGTGCCTGGAGTGTCCCCCCGGGGGGCGGTTCGAAAACTGAAGCTTTCTTT. This translates into CAWSVPPGGGSKTEAFF.

This clone showed up just once. The J gene is TRBJ2-3, the V gene TRBV29-1; tentative D call: TRBD2 (6 bases). CDR3 size: 17 residues. Germline V gives CDR1 SQVTM, CDR2 ANQGSEA. V lost 0 bases and J lost 1, with 17 bases in between. The CDR3 bases are TGCAGCGTTGAAGAAGGAGGGTGGCCTCGACGCACAGATACGCAGTATTTT. This encodes CSVEEGGWPRRTDTQYF.

This CDR3 reads CASGSFYDGYTF. The CDR3 DNA follows: TGTGCTAGTGGTTCATTCTACGATGGCTACACCTTC. The rearrangement uses TRBV12-5 and TRBJ1-2; D is ambiguous. CDR3 size: 12 residues. The germline gives CDR1 LGHNT, CDR2 FRNRAP. The V end was cut by 4 bases, the J end by 6 bases, with 9 bases between.

The V and J genes are TRBV19 and TRBJ2-5, with D hard to call. With 6 bases removed from V and 2 bases from J, the gap between germline ends came to 7 bases. The CDR3 runs to 12 residues. The germline CDR1 and CDR2 sequences are LNHDA and SQIVND (reference sequence). This chain's CDR3 is CASRGRQETQYF. The CDR3 DNA reads as TGTGCCAGTAGGGGCCGGCAAGAGACCCAGTACTTC.

The chain recombines TRBV19 with TRBJ1-2; D perhaps matches TRBD1 (6 bases). Per the germline V gene, CDR1 is LNHDA and CDR2 is SQIVND (reference sequence). The CDR3 totals 11 residues. V was trimmed by 7 bases and J by 7 bases, leaving 10 bases between them. The CDR3 reads CASMRGAGYTF. CDR3 coding DNA: TGTGCCAGTATGAGGGGGGCTGGCTACACCTTC.

The V gene is TRBV6-8, the J gene TRBJ1-5, with 7 bases fitting TRBD1. Unmatched junction bases numbered 7, after V lost 4 bases and J lost 4 bases. CDR1 and CDR2 (germline): MNHGY, SAAAGT. CDR3 size: 15 residues. The CDR3 region is CASSWGQPNNQPQHF. For the CDR3, the DNA is TGTGCCAGCAGTTGGGGACAGCCCAATAATCAGCCCCAGCATTTT.

This clone was seen a few times. This rearrangement joins TRBV11-3 to TRBJ1-1; D is unclear. Trimming removed 5 bases from V and 4 bases from J, with 17 bases in between. The CDR3 consists of 15 residues. The V gene's germline CDR1 is SGHNT and CDR2 YENEEA. CDR3 in amino acids: CASSPSGTEGTEAFF. CDR3 bases: TGTGCCAGCAGCCCATCGGGAACGGAGGGCACTGAAGCTTTCTTT.

The chain employs TRBV11-3 and TRBJ1-1; tentative D call: TRBD1 (6 bases). Trimming took off 7 bases at V and 1 base at J, with 16 bases between the two ends. CDR1 and CDR2 (germline): SGHNT, YENEEA. The CDR3 runs to 15 residues. The CDR3 DNA follows: TGTGCCAGCACCCCGGACAGCACTGCGAACACTGAAGCTTTCTTT. It codes for CASTPDSTANTEAFF.

This chain uses TRBV30 with TRBJ1-1, with a possible D match to TRBD1 (5 bases). Trimming stripped 7 bases from V and 7 bases from J, with 13 bases between. Germline V lookup: CDR1 GTSNPN, CDR2 SVGIG (reference sequence). The CDR3 runs 11 residues. In DNA, the CDR3 is TGTGCCTCCGAGGGACGGGGTGAAGCTTTCTTT. Protein sequence: CASEGRGEAFF.

The rearrangement uses TRBV28 and TRBJ2-3; 11 nucleotides line up with TRBD2. This CDR3 region has 18 residues. V lost 6 bases to trimming and J lost 3 bases; unmatched junction nucleotides: 14. Germline V CDR1 and CDR2: MDHEN, SYDVKM. Here the CDR3 DNA reads TGTGCCAGCAGACAGAGACTAGCGGGGTGGGTGGGGACAGATACGCAGTATTTT. Amino acids: CASRQRLAGWVGTDTQYF.

The chain uses TRBV6-1 and TRBJ2-6; D not resolved. The CDR3 runs 16 residues. V was pared by 1 base and J by 1 base, with 8 bases between. From germline, CDR1 is MNHNS and CDR2 SASEGT. CDR3 DNA: TGTGCCAGCAGTGAAGATAGTGGGTCTGGGGCCAACGTCCTGACTTTC. Translating it yields CASSEDSGSGANVLTF.

The V call is TRBV5-1, the J call TRBJ2-3; D perhaps matches TRBD1 (8 bases). The V end was cut by 2 bases, the J end by 3 bases, with 13 bases between. The CDR3 extends over 15 amino acids. From germline, CDR1 is SGHRS and CDR2 YFSETQ. The CDR3 bases are TGCGCCAGCAGCTTCGGACAGGGAGGGACAGATACGCAGTATTTT. It is translated as CASSFGQGGTDTQYF.

This chain joins TRBV5-1 and TRBJ2-1; TRBD2 matches 7 bases. Trimming took 5 bases from V and 7 from J; bases not matched to a gene: 12. CDR1 is SGHRS, CDR2 YFSETQ, per germline. The CDR3 length is 15 residues. The CDR3 region is CASRELSGPVNEQFF. CDR3 nucleotide sequence: TGCGCCAGCAGGGAGCTTAGCGGGCCGGTAAATGAGCAGTTCTTC.

The sample holds a few counts of this clone. This chain connects TRBV19 to TRBJ1-2; tentatively, D is TRBD1 (5 bases). V was cut by 3 bases and J by 4 bases, with 9 bases left in between. The CDR3 covers 13 residues. Germline values: CDR1 LNHDA, CDR2 SQIVND (reference sequence). The CDR3 DNA reads TGTGCCAGTAGTATGTGGGACCCCTATGGCTACACCTTC. Translating it yields CASSMWDPYGYTF.

This clone was counted only a few times. This chain uses TRBV19 with TRBJ1-5; D may be TRBD1 (6 bases). The CDR3 spans 17 residues. V lost 7 bases and J lost 1, with 20 bases in between. The germline gives CDR1 LNHDA, CDR2 SQIVND (reference sequence). The CDR3 region is CASKVQGRRPSNQPQHF. CDR3 bases: TGTGCCAGTAAGGTCCAGGGGAGGAGGCCGAGCAATCAGCCCCAGCATTTT. The complete variable domain, with remaining parts taken from reference TRBV19 and TRBJ1-5, reads DGGITQSPKYLFRKEGQNVTLSCEQNLNHDAMYWYRQDPGQGLRLIYYSQIVNDFQKGDIAEGYSVSREKKESFPLTVTSAQKNPTAFYLCASKVQGRRPSNQPQHFGDGTRLSIL.